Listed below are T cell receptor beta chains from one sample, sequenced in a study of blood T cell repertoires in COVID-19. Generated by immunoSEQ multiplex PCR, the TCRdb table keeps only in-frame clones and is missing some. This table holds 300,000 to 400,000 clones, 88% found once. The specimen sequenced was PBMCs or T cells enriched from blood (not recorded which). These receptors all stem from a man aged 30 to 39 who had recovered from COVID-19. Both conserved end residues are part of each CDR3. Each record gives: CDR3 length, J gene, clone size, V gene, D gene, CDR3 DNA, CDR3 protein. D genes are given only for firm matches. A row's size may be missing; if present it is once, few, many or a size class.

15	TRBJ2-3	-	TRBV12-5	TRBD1	TGTGCTAGTGGTTTAGGGACAGGGATAGCAGATACGCAGTATTTT	CASGLGTGIADTQYF
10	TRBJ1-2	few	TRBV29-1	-	TGCAGCACCAGTGCCTATGGCTACACCTTC	CSTSAYGYTF
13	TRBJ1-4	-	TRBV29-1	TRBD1	TGCAGCGCTACGGGACAGGGAGCAGAAAAACTGTTTTTT	CSATGQGAEKLFF
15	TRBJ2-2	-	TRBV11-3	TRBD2	TGTGCCAGCAGCCGAACTAGCGGCGACACCGGGGAGCTGTTTTTT	CASSRTSGDTGELFF
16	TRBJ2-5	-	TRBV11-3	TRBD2	TGTGCCAGCAGCCCGGCCGGGGAGGGGCTTCAAGAGACCCAGTACTTC	CASSPAGEGLQETQYF
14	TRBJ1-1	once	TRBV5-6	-	TGTGCCAGCACCTCAAGGCAGGGGCTAATGAATGCTTTCTTT	CASTSRQGLMNAFF
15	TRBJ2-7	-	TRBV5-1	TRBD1	TGCGCCAGCAGCTTGGGGACAGGGTTTAACTACGAGCAGTACTTC	CASSLGTGFNYEQYF
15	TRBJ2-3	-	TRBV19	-	TGTGCCAGTAGTAGTAGGACAAGGAGCACAGATACGCAGTATTTT	CASSSRTRSTDTQYF
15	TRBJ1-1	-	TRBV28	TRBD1	TGTGCCACCAAGGGGGGGGACAGGATGAACACTGAAGCTTTCTTT	CATKGGDRMNTEAFF
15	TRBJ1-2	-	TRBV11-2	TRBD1	TGTGCCAGCAGCACCGGGACAGAACTTAACTATGGCTACACCTTC	CASSTGTELNYGYTF
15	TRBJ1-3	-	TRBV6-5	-	TGTGCCAGCACCTCGGGGATCTTCTCTGGAAACACCATATATTTT	CASTSGIFSGNTIYF
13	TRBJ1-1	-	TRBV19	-	TGTGCCACCTCCGTCGAGATGAACACTGAAGCTTTCTTT	CATSVEMNTEAFF
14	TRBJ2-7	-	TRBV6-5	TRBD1	TGTGCCAGCAGCACACCGGGACAGGGCCACGAGCAGTACTTC	CASSTPGQGHEQYF
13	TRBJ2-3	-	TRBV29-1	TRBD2	TGCAGCGTTGAAGACCGGGGGGTAGGTACGCAGTATTTT	CSVEDRGVGTQYF
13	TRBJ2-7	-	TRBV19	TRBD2	TGTGCCAGTAGTCAAACGGGGGGTCGCGAGCAGTACTTC	CASSQTGGREQYF
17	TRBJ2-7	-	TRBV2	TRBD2	TGTGCCAGCAGACGGACTAGCGGGGCGGCCGGGTCCTACGAGCAGTACTTC	CASRRTSGAAGSYEQYF
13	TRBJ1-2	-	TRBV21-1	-	TGTGCCAGCACCCAGGGGGATTCAAATGGCTACACCTTC	CASTQGDSNGYTF
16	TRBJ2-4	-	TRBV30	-	TGTGCCTGGAGTGTACAGGGCGCCGTAGCCAAAAACATTCAGTACTTC	CAWSVQGAVAKNIQYF
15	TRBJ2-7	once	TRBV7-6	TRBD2	TGTGCCAGCGGAGATGGACTAGCGGGGGCCGGGGAGCAGTACTTC	CASGDGLAGAGEQYF
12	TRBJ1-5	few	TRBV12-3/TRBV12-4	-	TGTGCCAGCAGTGGCAAGAATCAGCCCCAGCATTTT	CASSGKNQPQHF
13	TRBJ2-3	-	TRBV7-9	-	TGTGCCAGCAGCGCGGGGAGCACAGATACGCAGTATTTT	CASSAGSTDTQYF
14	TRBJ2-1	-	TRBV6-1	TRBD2	TGTGCCAGCAGTGAAGTGGGACTAGGCAATGAGCAGTTCTTC	CASSEVGLGNEQFF
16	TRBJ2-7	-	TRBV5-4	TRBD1	TGTGCCAGCAGCTTGGCCGGCGGACAGGGACCCTACGAGCAGTACTTC	CASSLAGGQGPYEQYF
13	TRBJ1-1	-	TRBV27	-	TGTGCCAGCAGTTTAGCAGGGTTCACTGAAGCTTTCTTT	CASSLAGFTEAFF